Listed below are T cell receptor beta chains from one sample, sequenced in a study of OX40 agonist ivuxolimab in advanced cancers. This table comes from immunoSEQ multiplex PCR, and its TCRdb copy is limited to in-frame clones, with some not included. The table lists some 54,000 clones, more than 85% of them singletons, with 11% to 15% in the top ten. The specimen comprised CD4+ or CD8+ T cells sorted from blood, sampled in a trial of the OX40 agonist ivuxolimab. The receptors stem from an adult with an advanced solid tumor such as melanoma, head and neck, liver or kidney cancer. The CDR3 runs from the conserved cysteine through the conserved F or W. D genes are given only for firm matches. Part of the rows lack a size; the others show once, few, many or a class for expanded clones.

clone_size: .; v_call: TRBV10-3; d_call: TRBD1; j_call: TRBJ1-2; cdr3_nt: TGTGCCATCAGTGTCAAACAGGGGGCGTCTAACTATGGCTACACCTTC; cdr3_aa: CAISVKQGASNYGYTF
clone_size: .; v_call: TRBV13; d_call: .; j_call: TRBJ1-3; cdr3_nt: TGTGCCAGCAGCTCTACAGAGAGCTCTGGAAACACCATATATTTT; cdr3_aa: CASSSTESSGNTIYF
clone_size: .; v_call: TRBV27; d_call: .; j_call: TRBJ1-2; cdr3_nt: TGTGCCAGCAGGGCAGCCCCTAACTATGGCTACACCTTC; cdr3_aa: CASRAAPNYGYTF
clone_size: .; v_call: TRBV19; d_call: TRBD1; j_call: TRBJ1-5; cdr3_nt: TGTGCCTCGGCGACAGGGTTAAGACAGCCCCAGCATTTT; cdr3_aa: CASATGLRQPQHF
clone_size: once; v_call: TRBV7-8; d_call: TRBD1; j_call: TRBJ2-7; cdr3_nt: TGTGCCAGCAGCTTACCCAGCTCCGGGACAGGCTCCTACGAGCAGTACTTC; cdr3_aa: CASSLPSSGTGSYEQYF
clone_size: .; v_call: TRBV9; d_call: TRBD1; j_call: TRBJ2-7; cdr3_nt: TGTGCCAGCAGCGTGACCGGGACAGGGGCTTCCGAGCAGTACTTC; cdr3_aa: CASSVTGTGASEQYF
clone_size: .; v_call: TRBV7-2; d_call: .; j_call: TRBJ2-1; cdr3_nt: TGTGCCAGCAGCGATACTAGTGAGCAGTTCTTC; cdr3_aa: CASSDTSEQFF
clone_size: .; v_call: TRBV4-3; d_call: .; j_call: TRBJ2-7; cdr3_nt: TGCGCCAGCAGCCATGTAACAGGGTCCTACGAGCAGTACTTC; cdr3_aa: CASSHVTGSYEQYF
clone_size: medium-sized; v_call: TRBV27; d_call: TRBD2; j_call: TRBJ2-7; cdr3_nt: TGTGCCAGCAGTTTAGGGTCTAGCGGGGTAGCCGAGCAGTACTTC; cdr3_aa: CASSLGSSGVAEQYF
clone_size: .; v_call: TRBV15; d_call: .; j_call: TRBJ1-5; cdr3_nt: TGTGCCACCAGCAGAGGAAGAGAACAGGACAATCAGCCCCAGCATTTT; cdr3_aa: CATSRGREQDNQPQHF
clone_size: .; v_call: TRBV19; d_call: TRBD1; j_call: TRBJ1-1; cdr3_nt: TGTGCCAGCCGACAACAGGGGTTGAACACTGAAGCTTTCTTT; cdr3_aa: CASRQQGLNTEAFF
clone_size: .; v_call: TRBV6-5; d_call: TRBD2; j_call: TRBJ2-1; cdr3_nt: TGTGCCAGCAGTTACACTGCGGGGGGGGCCCTGAATGAGCAGTTCTTC; cdr3_aa: CASSYTAGGALNEQFF
clone_size: few; v_call: TRBV6-4; d_call: .; j_call: TRBJ2-3; cdr3_nt: TGTGCCAGCAGTGAGCATGGAGCCAGTGCAGATACGCAGTATTTT; cdr3_aa: CASSEHGASADTQYF